This passage covers 14 T cell receptor beta chains from one sample sequenced in a study of T cells in Graves' hyperthyroidism and ophthalmopathy. TCR beta CDR3 region amplification was performed from RNA transcripts. The HTBI set primed first-round TCR CDR3 RT-PCR. TCRdb analysed the multiplex PCR reads with MiXCR anew, one entry per CDR3 protein. The repertoire holds around 700,000 distinct CDR3 sequences, with around a sixth as singletons. The sequenced sample was blood. The receptors were sampled from a woman in her 50s with Graves' hyperthyroidism that later progressed to Graves' ophthalmopathy.

This clonotype was picked up many times. The gene calls are TRBV12-5 and TRBJ2-5; D ambiguous. The germline V gene has CDR1 LGHNT and CDR2 FRNRAP. This CDR3 comprises 15 residues. Deletions cut 4 bases from V and 5 bases from J, with 17 bases between. The CDR3 sequence is CASGSQWTSGETQYF. In nucleotides, the CDR3 is TGTGCTAGTGGTTCGCAATGGACCTCCGGCGAGACCCAGTACTTC.

The sample holds many counts of this clonotype. The rearrangement uses TRBV3-1 and TRBJ1-5; a possible D gene is TRBD1 (6 bases). V was cut by 0 bases and J by 1 base, with 7 bases left in between. Germline CDR1 and CDR2: LGHDT and YNNKEL (reference sequence). The CDR3 covers 15 residues. CDR3 DNA sequence: TGTGCCAGCAGCCAAGAGGGGGCGAGCAATCAGCCCCAGCATTTT. This codes for CASSQEGASNQPQHF.

The genes are TRBV19 and TRBJ1-1; 9 bases fit TRBD1. There are 16 residues in the CDR3. Trimming cost V 7 bases and J 2 bases; bases outside gene matches: 11. Germline V gene data show CDR1 as LNHDA and CDR2 as SQIVND (reference sequence). CDR3: CASKPPGQGRNTEAFF. The DNA of the CDR3 is TGTGCCAGTAAGCCCCCGGGACAGGGCCGTAACACTGAAGCTTTCTTT.

This clonotype was recorded a few times. The chain combines TRBV19 with TRBJ2-1; 11 bases align to TRBD1. Trimming cost V 10 bases and J 10 bases; bases outside gene matches: 6. The germline gives CDR1 LNHDA, CDR2 SQIVND (reference sequence). The CDR3 extends over 12 amino acids. The chain's CDR3 is CATRTGGLEQFF. CDR3 DNA: TGTGCCACACGGACAGGGGGCTTGGAGCAGTTCTTC.

As regards this clonotype: Since a much larger clone is just one base distant, this may be a read error. The rearrangement joins TRBV20-1 to TRBJ1-2; D might be TRBD1 (5 bases). The germline V gene encodes CDR1 DFQATT and CDR2 SNEGSKA (reference sequence). The CDR3 totals 13 residues. The CDR3 DNA follows: TGCAGTGCTAGAGCGGGGTGGGACTATGGCTACGCCTTC. As protein: CSARAGWDYGYAF.

V usage is TRBV2 and J usage is TRBJ2-6; D gene unclear. This CDR3 comprises 14 residues. Germline CDR1 and CDR2: SNHLY and FYNNEI. V was shortened by 6 bases and J by 0 bases, with 6 bases between the two germline ends. CDR3 DNA: TGTGCCAGCAGGAGTAGCTCTGGGGCCAACGTCCTGACTTTC. Protein sequence: CASRSSSGANVLTF.

J is TRBJ2-5 and V is TRBV20-1; 14 bases map to TRBD2. Per germline, CDR1 DFQATT and CDR2 SNEGSKA (reference sequence). V was pared by 6 bases and J by 1 base, with 7 bases of the junction left unmatched. This CDR3 has 16 residues. This CDR3 reads CSALRGLAGAQETQYF. CDR3 coding DNA: TGCAGTGCCCTTAGGGGACTAGCGGGGGCCCAAGAGACCCAGTACTTC.

V gene TRBV4-2 combines with J gene TRBJ2-3; TRBD2 matches 10 bases. The V segment lost 0 bases and the J segment 3 bases; nucleotides outside the gene matches: 12. The length of the CDR3 is 19 residues. The germline V gene has CDR1 LGHNA and CDR2 YNFKEQ. CDR3 sequence reads: CASSQDRARASGGTDTQYF. The CDR3 nucleotides read TGTGCCAGCAGCCAAGATAGAGCGCGGGCTAGCGGGGGTACAGATACGCAGTATTTT.

This chain uses TRBV2 with TRBJ1-2; a possible D gene is TRBD1 (5 bases). Germline V gene data show CDR1 as SNHLY and CDR2 as FYNNEI. The CDR3 is 12 residues long. Trimming removed 8 bases from V and 8 bases from J, with 15 bases in between. For the CDR3, the DNA is TGTGCCAGCGGGGGGGGTCCCTTAGGCTACACCTTC. Its protein is CASGGGPLGYTF.

This sequence joins TRBV29-1 and TRBJ1-5; 8 bases are a match to TRBD1. From germline, CDR1 is SQVTM and CDR2 ANQGSEA. There are 15 residues in the CDR3. With 7 bases clipped from V and 2 bases from J, the junction kept 10 bases outside the gene matches. The CDR3, as DNA: TGCAGCGGCAGGGGGCGGGTTTCGGGCAATCAGCCCCAGCATTTT. Translating gives CSGRGRVSGNQPQHF. Drawing the rest from reference TRBV29-1 and TRBJ1-5, the complete variable domain is SAVISQKPSRDICQRGTSLTIQCQVDSQVTMMFWYRQQPGQSLTLIATANQGSEATYESGFVIDKFPISRPNLTFSTLTVSNMSPEDSSIYLCSGRGRVSGNQPQHFGDGTRLSIL.

A few counts support this clonotype. The chain uses TRBV20-1 and TRBJ1-2; D remains unclear. The ends were cut back, 3 bases at V and 4 bases at J, with 12 bases in the middle. Per the germline V gene, CDR1 is DFQATT and CDR2 is SNEGSKA (reference sequence). The CDR3 consists of 13 residues. Here the CDR3 DNA reads TGCAGTGCTAGTGTTGAGGGCAGCTATGGCTACACCTTC. Its protein is CSASVEGSYGYTF.

This clonotype appeared a few times. This chain joins TRBV7-3 and TRBJ2-2, with D perhaps given as TRBD1 or TRBD2 (5 bases each). This CDR3 comprises 16 residues. Germline CDR1 is SGHTA and CDR2 is FQGTGA. Between the trimmed V and J ends, which lost 5 bases and 3 bases, there was a span of 16 bases. Here the CDR3 reads CASSTPTGADTGELFF. CDR3 in DNA: TGTGCCAGCAGCACACCGACCGGGGCGGACACCGGGGAGCTGTTTTTT.

This clonotype was detected ten times or more. The V call is TRBV11-1, the J call TRBJ2-1; D is ambiguous. This CDR3 region has 16 residues. Germline V gene lookup returns CDR1 SGHAT and CDR2 FQDESV (reference sequence). V lost 5 bases and J lost 2, with 16 bases in between. In DNA, the CDR3 is TGTGCCAGCAGCCTTCCGGGTCGAGCCACCTACAATGAGCAGTTCTTC. It translates to CASSLPGRATYNEQFF. The full variable domain, with the rest looked up from reference TRBV11-1 and TRBJ2-1, is EAEVAQSPRYKITEKSQAVAFWCDPISGHATLYWYRQILGQGPELLVQFQDESVVDDSQLPKDRFSAERLKGVDSTLKIQPAELGDSAMYLCASSLPGRATYNEQFFGPGTRLTVL.

This clonotype was seen ten or more times. This chain connects TRBV2 to TRBJ2-1; D possibly matches TRBD1 or TRBD2 (6 bases each). The CDR3 totals 12 residues. Germline values: CDR1 SNHLY, CDR2 FYNNEI. Trimming stripped 7 bases from V and 10 bases from J, with 14 bases between. The CDR3 nucleotides read TGTGCCAGCATGGGGGGCTCGAAGGAGCAGTTCTTC. This encodes CASMGGSKEQFF.